The 29 T cell receptor beta chains reported below all come from one sample, sequenced in a study of T cells in Graves' hyperthyroidism and ophthalmopathy. TCR beta CDR3 region amplification was performed from RNA transcripts. During a first-round RT-PCR of the TCR CDR3, the HTBI primer set was used. TCRdb itself ran the multiplex PCR reads through MiXCR, one entry per CDR3 protein. This table holds about 680,000 distinct CDR3 sequences, roughly 32% found once. The sample taken for sequencing was blood. These receptors all come from a woman in her thirties or forties with Graves' hyperthyroidism.

This clonotype has a count of ten or more. The V gene is TRBV9, the J gene TRBJ1-5, with D uncertain. Germline values: CDR1 SGDLS, CDR2 YYNGEE. CDR3 length equals 13 residues. Trimming cost V 0 bases and J 5 bases, with 6 bases left between them. CDR3 nucleotides: TGTGCCAGCAGCGTAGCTGGCGATCAGCCCCAGCATTTT. Translating gives CASSVAGDQPQHF.

The J gene is TRBJ2-5, the V gene TRBV7-6; 7 bases agree with TRBD2. There are 15 residues in the CDR3. Germline V lookup: CDR1 SGHVS, CDR2 FNYEAQ. Trimming at V came to 9 bases and at J to 5 bases, leaving 15 bases not matched to a gene. As DNA, the CDR3 is TGTGCCAGTAGTATAGCCGGGGGAGGGGAGGAGACCCAGTACTTC. As protein: CASSIAGGGEETQYF.

Worth noting for this clonotype: This may come from a read error, since a much larger clone is one base off. This chain connects TRBV12-3 or TRBV12-4 to TRBJ1-4; D uncertain. The CDR3 extends over 12 amino acids. In nucleotides, the CDR3 is TGTGCCGGCAGTCCCCAGTCCGAAAAACTGTTTTTT. Protein product: CAGSPQSEKLFF.

Details on this clonotype: A read error may explain this, as a much larger clone is one base away. J is TRBJ1-1 and V is TRBV4-1; possibly TRBD1 for D (5 bases). From germline, CDR1 is MGHRA and CDR2 YSYEKL. The CDR3 has 11 amino acids. Deletions cut 8 bases from V and 4 bases from J, with 8 bases between. CDR3 amino acids: CASRDVTEAFF. CDR3 nucleotides: TGCGCCAGCCGGGACGTCACTGAAGCTTTCTTT.

This clonotype has a handful of counts. The CDR3 coding sequence is TGTGCCAGCAGTTTACTGGGCGGGGGGGCTGAGACCCAGTACTTC. Translating it yields CASSLLGGGAETQYF. The V gene is TRBV27, the J gene TRBJ2-5; 9 bases align to TRBD2. The CDR3 contains 15 residues. Unmatched junction bases numbered 6, after V lost 2 bases and J lost 5 bases. Looked up from germline, CDR1 is MNHEY and CDR2 is SMNVEV (reference sequence).

With regard to this clonotype: A much larger clonotype is one base distant, so this may be a read error. V gene TRBV11-2 combines with J gene TRBJ2-5; 15 bases map to TRBD2. The CDR3 has 16 residues. Germline V gives CDR1 SGHAT, CDR2 FQNNGV. CDR3 DNA sequence: TGTGCCAGCAGCAGAGGACTAGCGGGAGGGCTCGGGACCCAGCACTTC. Amino acid sequence: CASSRGLAGGLGTQHF.

Only a few counts were recorded for this clonotype. This chain joins TRBV13 and TRBJ1-1, with D possibly matching TRBD1 (6 bases). From germline, CDR1 is PRHDT and CDR2 FYEKMQ (reference sequence). V gave up 3 bases and J gave up 0 bases, with 8 bases separating them. CDR3 length equals 14 residues. CDR3 region: CASSLGDMNTEAFF. The DNA for the CDR3 is TGTGCCAGCAGCTTGGGGGACATGAACACTGAAGCTTTCTTT.

As regards this clonotype: A clone one base away is much larger, so this may be a read error. The chain recombines TRBV28 with TRBJ1-2; possibly TRBD1 for D (5 bases). Trimming stripped 4 bases from V and 8 bases from J, with 11 bases between. CDR1 is MDHEN, CDR2 SYDVKM, per germline. This CDR3 has 12 amino acids. The CDR3 nucleotides are TGTGCCAGCAGTTGGGCAGGGATGGGCTACACCTTC. Its translation is CASSWAGMGYTF.

The chain has TRBV12-3 or TRBV12-4 and TRBJ2-5; 13 nucleotides line up with TRBD2. The CDR3 has 18 residues. The V gene end was trimmed by 3 bases and the J gene end by 2 bases; junction bases not matched to a gene: 9. The CDR3 loop is CASSFVGLAGVVQETQYF. The CDR3, as DNA: TGTGCCAGCAGTTTCGTAGGACTAGCGGGAGTAGTGCAAGAGACCCAGTACTTC.

As to this clonotype: Sequence at one end of the junction differs from germline and may be a read error. The chain combines TRBV10-3 with TRBJ1-4; D not certain. The germline V gene encodes CDR1 ENHRY and CDR2 SYGVKD. The CDR3 consists of 15 residues. The CDR3 DNA follows: TGTGCCAGCAGTGACTTGTACGCGGCTAATGAAAAACTGTTTTTT. Amino acid sequence: CASSDLYAANEKLFF.

The table lists this clonotype with a few counts. This rearrangement joins TRBV4-3 to TRBJ1-1, with a tentative D call TRBD1 (5 bases). With 6 bases removed from V and 4 bases from J, the gap between germline ends came to 24 bases. This CDR3 has 17 amino acids. Germline V gene sequence: CDR1 LGHNA, CDR2 YSLEER. The DNA of the CDR3 is TGCGCCAGCAGGCCCTCAGGGACGGGTACGTGGGGCACTGAAGCTTTCTTT. Protein product: CASRPSGTGTWGTEAFF.

The chain is built from TRBV11-2 and TRBJ1-1; D ambiguous. The germline V and J ends were trimmed by 5 bases and 5 bases, with 12 bases remaining between them. Germline assignment: CDR1 SGHAT and CDR2 FQNNGV. This CDR3 has 13 amino acids. CDR3 DNA sequence: TGTGCCAGCAGCAACGACTTGGGGACTGAAGCTTTCTTT. It specifies CASSNDLGTEAFF.

This clonotype was detected a few times. The V gene is TRBV28, the J gene TRBJ1-6; D gene unclear. Trimming removed 6 bases at V and 7 bases at J, with 16 bases between. Looked up from germline, CDR1 is MDHEN and CDR2 is SYDVKM. This CDR3 contains 15 residues. This CDR3 reads CASRLTRRINSPLHF. Written as DNA, the CDR3 is TGTGCCAGCAGACTAACCCGGCGGATAAATTCACCCCTCCACTTT. The complete variable domain, with remaining parts taken from reference TRBV28 and TRBJ1-6, reads DVKVTQSSRYLVKRTGEKVFLECVQDMDHENMFWYRQDPGLGLRLIYFSYDVKMKEKGDIPEGYSVSREKKERFSLILESASTNQTSMYLCASRLTRRINSPLHFGNGTRLTVT.

This clonotype was detected a few times. The germline gene is not matched at one end of the junction; a read error may be the cause. V gene TRBV10-1 combines with J gene TRBJ2-7; 14 nucleotides align to TRBD2. The CDR3 consists of 19 residues. In germline, CDR1 is WNHNN, CDR2 SYGVQD (reference sequence). The CDR3 DNA follows: TGTGCCAGCAGTGCCGCCCCCGGGACTAGCGGGGGCCACTCCTACGAGCAGTACTTC. Protein: CASSAAPGTSGGHSYEQYF.

This clonotype was detected only a few times. This rearrangement joins TRBV28 to TRBJ1-2; 7 positions agree with TRBD1. Unmatched junction bases numbered 18, after V lost 10 bases and J lost 4 bases. Germline values: CDR1 MDHEN, CDR2 SYDVKM. The CDR3 loop spans 16 amino acids. In nucleotides, the CDR3 is TGTGCCACCAACCTAGGGACAGCGGCTCTGGCCTATGGCTACACCTTC. Encoded protein: CATNLGTAALAYGYTF.

This clonotype was seen many times. This chain uses TRBV7-9 with TRBJ2-7; no firm D call. V lost 7 bases and J 7 bases, leaving 20 bases between the germline ends. This CDR3 comprises 14 residues. Germline CDR1 is SEHNR and CDR2 is FQNEAQ (reference sequence). The CDR3 DNA reads as TGTGCCAGCACCCTAATCCCCGGCAGGCGGGAGCAGTACTTC. As protein: CASTLIPGRREQYF.

V gene TRBV6-2 or TRBV6-3 combines with J gene TRBJ2-5; 8 bases map to TRBD2. Germline V lookup: CDR1 MNHEY, CDR2 SVGEGT. This CDR3 is built from 14 residues. The trim removed 7 bases at V and 4 bases at J, leaving 8 bases unmatched. CDR3 protein: CASTRGGRAETQYF. The CDR3 DNA follows: TGTGCCAGCACTCGCGGGGGGAGGGCAGAGACCCAGTACTTC.

This clonotype was counted only a few times. V is TRBV5-5 and J is TRBJ2-7; 7 bases align to TRBD1. Germline loops: CDR1 SGHKS, CDR2 YYEKEE (reference sequence). The CDR3 spans 14 residues. After removal of 1 base from V and 4 bases from J, the junction contained 5 bases not matched to a gene. The CDR3 DNA sequence: TGTGCCAGCAGCTTGACAGGGGATAGATACGAGCAGTACTTC. Amino acid sequence: CASSLTGDRYEQYF.

Of note for this clonotype: At one end, the junction sequence differs from germline, possibly due to a read error. The chain employs TRBV7-9 and TRBJ1-3; TRBD1 might be the D (5 bases). The CDR3 length is 15 residues. Germline values: CDR1 SEHNR, CDR2 FQNEAQ (reference sequence). The CDR3 sequence is CVSSTDILSGNTIYF. CDR3 nucleotides: TGTGTCAGCAGCACGGACATCCTCTCTGGAAACACCATATATTTT.

Comment on this clonotype: This could be a read error, since a much larger clone is one nucleotide away. This chain joins TRBV7-9 and TRBJ2-5; possible D gene TRBD2, 7 bases. Looked up from germline, CDR1 is SEHNR and CDR2 is FQNEAQ (reference sequence). V shed 3 bases and J shed 4 bases, with 15 bases lying between them. The CDR3 extends over 15 amino acids. DNA for the CDR3: TGTGCCAGCAGCTTGATCGTGCGGGGGCGAGAGACCCAGTACTTC. This sequence encodes CASSLIVRGRETQYF.

This clonotype was seen at least ten times. The chain couples TRBV20-1 to TRBJ2-5; 10 bases are shared with TRBD2. The ends lost 3 bases at V and 3 bases at J; junction bases unmatched: 7. The CDR3 totals 15 residues. From germline, CDR1 is DFQATT and CDR2 SNEGSKA (reference sequence). The CDR3 DNA reads TGCAGTGCTAGCTTTAGGACTAGCGGTGAAGAGACCCAGTACTTC. This translates into CSASFRTSGEETQYF.

The chain joins TRBV7-9 to TRBJ1-1; D not resolved. Germline-derived CDR1 and CDR2 are SEHNR and FQNEAQ (reference sequence). Trimming removed 2 bases at V and 8 bases at J, with 9 bases between. This CDR3 is 12 amino acids long. CDR3 sequence: CASSLFAKEAFF. DNA for the CDR3: TGTGCCAGCAGCTTATTCGCGAAGGAAGCTTTCTTT. Combining the CDR3 with reference TRBV7-9 and TRBJ1-1 gives the whole variable domain DTGVSQNPRHKITKRGQNVTFRCDPISEHNRLYWYRQTLGQGPEFLTYFQNEAQLEKSRLLSDRFSAERPKGSFSTLEIQRTEQGDSAMYLCASSLFAKEAFFGQGTRLTVV.

This clonotype was detected only a few times. The chain joins TRBV6-1 to TRBJ1-2; possibly TRBD1 for D (5 bases). Trimming took off 6 bases at V and 8 bases at J, with 22 bases between the two ends. CDR3 size: 15 residues. The germline V gene encodes CDR1 MNHNS and CDR2 SASEGT. CDR3 protein: CASRPTSPGTRGYTF. DNA of the CDR3: TGTGCCAGCAGACCTACGAGCCCGGGGACGCGCGGCTACACCTTC.

In its sample, this clonotype was seen many times. The chain combines TRBV5-6 with TRBJ2-5, with no clear D. Germline values: CDR1 SGHDT, CDR2 YYEEEE. CDR3 length: 11 amino acids. The V and J ends lost 3 bases and 11 bases respectively, with 11 bases between them. CDR3 sequence: CASSSTDQQYF. Written as DNA, the CDR3 is TGTGCCAGCAGCTCGACGGACCAGCAGTACTTC.

This clonotype was picked up one time. A read error may be the cause here, since a much bigger clone is one base away. The chain is built from TRBV29-1 and TRBJ2-7, with D tentatively TRBD2 (6 bases). The V gene's germline CDR1 is SQVTM and CDR2 ANQGSEA. V was shortened by 7 bases and J by 6 bases, with 19 bases between the two germline ends. The CDR3 sequence is 13 residues long. CDR3 in amino acids: CSARRGAGCEQYF. CDR3 nucleotides: TGCAGCGCCCGGCGGGGAGCTGGCTGCGAGCAGTACTTC.

CDR3 sequence reads: CASSQDLVQPQHF. In nucleotides, the CDR3 is TGTGCCAGCAGCCAAGATCTAGTCCAGCCCCAGCATTTT. J is TRBJ1-5 and V is TRBV3-2. TRBV3-2 is labeled a pseudogene. The CDR3 extends over 13 amino acids.

This clonotype has a count of ten or more. V usage is TRBV7-2 and J usage is TRBJ1-2, with D perhaps TRBD1 (5 bases). This CDR3 is built from 13 residues. Trimming took off 5 bases at V and 7 bases at J, with 14 bases between the two ends. Germline V gene data show CDR1 as SGHTA and CDR2 as FQGNSA. The CDR3, as DNA: TGTGCCAGCAGCCAGGAGGGGCGGGGTGGCTACACCTTC. Its protein product is CASSQEGRGGYTF. Together with reference TRBV7-2 and TRBJ1-2, the CDR3 gives the full variable domain: GAGVSQSPSNKVTEKGKDVELRCDPISGHTALYWYRQSLGQGLEFLIYFQGNSAPDKSGLPSDRFSAERTGGSVSTLTIQRTQQEDSAVYLCASSQEGRGGYTFGSGTRLTVV.

This clonotype was observed a handful of times. The gene calls are TRBV4-3 and TRBJ1-4; 8 nucleotides align to TRBD1. CDR3 size: 15 residues. The V and J ends lost 5 bases and 5 bases, in that order; junction bases with no gene match: 7. The germline CDR1 and CDR2 sequences are LGHNA and YSLEER. As DNA, the CDR3 is TGCGCCAGCAGCGTAGTACAGGGGGGGAATGAAAAACTGTTTTTT. Amino acid sequence: CASSVVQGGNEKLFF.

This chain links TRBV6-1 with TRBJ1-6, with unresolved D. V shed 5 bases and J shed 9 bases, with 23 bases lying between them. Germline V CDR1 and CDR2: MNHNS, SASEGT. This CDR3 region has 17 residues. This CDR3 reads CASSQGSGWGRSSPLHF. DNA for the CDR3: TGTGCCAGCAGTCAAGGATCGGGGTGGGGAAGAAGTTCACCCCTCCACTTT.